This T cell receptor (beta chain) derives from a study of blood T cell repertoires in COVID-19. Overall study: Spain, Italy and the United States supplied samples that represented acute and convalescent COVID-19. The cDNA or gDNA used as material had been derived from T cells, B-cell-depleted T cells, or PBMCs.

Original data processing: For nucleated cells, counts were estimated from reference gene primer amplification. Here immunoSEQ multiplex PCR was the method, and the copy in TCRdb shows in-frame clones only, minus some. V, J and clone size are those of that table, while D and trimming were read from the DNA. The table has 170,000 or so clones, 85% to 90% seen once; the top ten hold less than 3%. The CDR3 sequence is 14 residues long. V was cut by 6 bases and J by 4 bases, with 15 bases left in between. Germline V gene lookup returns CDR1 MNHEY and CDR2 SVGAGI. The gene calls are TRBV6-5 and TRBJ1-2, with D possibly TRBD1 on 5 matching bases. Sequences were obtained from peripheral blood. The source is a man aged 35-49 years with active or convalescent COVID-19. Written as DNA, the CDR3 is TGTGCCAGCAGACCGGGACTGCCTCCCTATGGCTACACCTTC. This encodes CASRPGLPPYGYTF.